The entry below describes one TCR beta chain. What it binds is unknown. The repertoire was sequenced with immunoSEQ multiplex PCR; TCRdb's copy has only in-frame clones and lacks some. The sample holds tens of thousands of clones; approximately 84% are singletons and the top ten take around 0.98%. This sample stems from a study of STAT5B mutations in CD4+ large granular lymphocyte leukemia. Overall study findings and caveats: Patient CD4-sorted repertoires looked more clonal than healthy CD4+ repertoires, even without putative leukemic clones. About 26% of private leukemic clonotypes occurred rarely in other patients' non-leukemic repertoires. Data were not HLA-matched across samples.

The source material was CD4+ T cells from blood buffy coats. The sequence derives from a human donor in good health.

The CDR3 DNA reads TGTGCCAGCAGGAAGGCTTGGGCTAATGAAAAACTGTTTTTT. Encoded protein: CASRKAWANEKLFF. The chain uses TRBV6-5 and TRBJ1-4, with no clear D. Germline CDR1 MNHEY, CDR2 SVGAGI. This CDR3 contains 14 residues. The V and J ends lost 6 bases and 3 bases respectively, with 11 bases between them.